This section outlines one TCR beta chain sequence together with its context. This entry is derived from a study of T cells after yellow fever vaccination. Study results and caveats: On re-exposure, the response was weaker but peaked faster, at day 5 versus 15. Once the booster was given, most primary-vaccination clones reappeared, at about 96% for CD4 and roughly 90% for CD8. Highly abundant clonotypes carried over from the bulk population could end up in FACS-sorted repertoires as contaminants.

As TCR cDNA was made by 5'RACE template switching, a universal primer site and UMIs were added. MiXCR, applied by TCRdb to the 5' RACE reads, yields one record per CDR3 protein. Counted here are under 55,000 distinct CDR3 sequences, around 6.7% occurring once; the ten biggest clones make up 20% to 30%. Deletions cut 3 bases from V and 4 bases from J, with 16 bases between. CDR1 and CDR2 (germline): LNHDA, SQIVND (reference sequence). This CDR3 is 15 amino acids long. The sequence was collected from a man aged 18 to 35 who received the YFV17D yellow fever vaccine. The sample was CD8+ T cells not binding an NS4B(214-222) dextramer, sorted from PBMCs, taken about 49 days after the first yellow fever vaccination. This chain links TRBV19 with TRBJ2-7; D gene uncertain. The CDR3 loop is CASSIVGLVGYEQYF. CDR3 DNA: TGTGCCAGTAGTATCGTTGGCCTGGTGGGATACGAGCAGTACTTC.